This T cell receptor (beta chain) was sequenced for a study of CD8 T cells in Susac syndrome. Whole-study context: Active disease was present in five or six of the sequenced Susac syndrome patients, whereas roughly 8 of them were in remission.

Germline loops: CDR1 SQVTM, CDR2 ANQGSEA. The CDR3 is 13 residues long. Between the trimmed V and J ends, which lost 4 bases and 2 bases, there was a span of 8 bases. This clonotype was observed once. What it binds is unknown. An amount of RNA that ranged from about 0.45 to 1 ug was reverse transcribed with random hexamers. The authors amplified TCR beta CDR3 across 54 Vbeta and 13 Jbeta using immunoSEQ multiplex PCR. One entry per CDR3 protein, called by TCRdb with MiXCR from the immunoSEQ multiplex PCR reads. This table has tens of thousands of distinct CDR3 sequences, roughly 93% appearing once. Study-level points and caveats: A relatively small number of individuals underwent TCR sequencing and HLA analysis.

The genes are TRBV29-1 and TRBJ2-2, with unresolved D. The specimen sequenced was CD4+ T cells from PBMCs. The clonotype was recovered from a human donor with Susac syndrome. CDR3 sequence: CSVGRRNTGELFF. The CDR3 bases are TGCAGCGTTGGAAGGAGAAACACCGGGGAGCTGTTTTTT.